This T cell receptor (beta chain) was captured by sequencing in a study of T cells after yellow fever vaccination. The CDR3 runs to 12 residues. The germline V gene encodes CDR1 LGHNA and CDR2 YSLEER. Trimming pared 2 bases from V and 10 bases from J, leaving 10 bases between. TCRdb passed the 5' RACE reads through MiXCR, listing each CDR3 protein once. The table records approximately 550,000 distinct CDR3 sequences, roughly 21% of them present only once. This clonotype has more than one count but fewer than ten. The origin of this receptor is a man aged 25-40 years who received the YFV17D yellow fever vaccine. Here the sequenced sample was PBMCs, taken 15 days after the yellow fever booster vaccination. The gene calls are TRBV4-3 and TRBJ2-3; tentative D call: TRBD2 (6 bases). DNA of the CDR3: TGCGCCAGCAGCCAACCGGGACTGCCGCAGTATTTT. Amino acids: CASSQPGLPQYF.